The T cell receptor (beta chain) under discussion was sequenced for a study of T cells in Graves' hyperthyroidism and ophthalmopathy. This clonotype was picked up one time. The diagnoses drew upon clinical symptoms, serum thyroxine and TRAb, thyroid ultrasound and orbital computed tomography. The CDR3 runs 13 residues. CDR1 and CDR2 from the germline V gene are SGHDT and YYEEEE. V was cut by 0 bases and J by 7 bases, with 10 bases left in between. It was RNA transcripts that yielded the amplified TCR beta CDR3 regions. A set of HTBI primers served as the primers for a first-round RT-PCR of the TCR CDR3. Each CDR3 protein gets one entry after TCRdb re-called the multiplex PCR reads with MiXCR. Seen here are approximately 720,000 distinct CDR3 sequences, around 20% observed once, and the top ten hold 16%.

V and J are TRBV5-6 and TRBJ1-1; D remains ambiguous. The sample consisted of blood. This clonotype was obtained from a woman between 50 and 59 years old with Graves' hyperthyroidism that later progressed to Graves' ophthalmopathy. The CDR3 here is CASSLGVDIEAFF. Here the CDR3 DNA reads TGTGCCAGCAGCTTGGGAGTAGACATTGAAGCTTTCTTT.